This T cell receptor (beta chain) emerged from a study of control samples from healthy donors and cancer patients. Some clones are missing from TCRdb's copy, which holds only in-frame ones; the method was immunoSEQ multiplex PCR. The sample yields 100,000 to 150,000 clones, around nine tenths seen once. Germline V gives CDR1 MNHEY, CDR2 SMNVEV (reference sequence). Trimming took off 2 bases at V and 0 bases at J, with 13 bases between the two ends. CDR3 length: 16 residues. The sequencing sample was made of blood. The chain links TRBV27 to TRBJ1-2, with D tentatively TRBD1 (6 bases). This TCR derives from a man aged 50 to 60 in good health. The CDR3 DNA is TGTGCCAGCAGTTTAAAAGGGACATACCCTAACTATGGCTACACCTTC. This translates into CASSLKGTYPNYGYTF.